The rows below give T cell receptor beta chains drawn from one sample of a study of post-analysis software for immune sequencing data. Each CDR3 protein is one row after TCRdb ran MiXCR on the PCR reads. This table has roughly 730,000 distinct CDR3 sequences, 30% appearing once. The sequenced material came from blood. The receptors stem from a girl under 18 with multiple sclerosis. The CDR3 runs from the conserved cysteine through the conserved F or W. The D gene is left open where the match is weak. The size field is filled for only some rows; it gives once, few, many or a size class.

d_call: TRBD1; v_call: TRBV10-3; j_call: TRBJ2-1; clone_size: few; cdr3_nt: TGTGCCATGCGACAGGGGGATATCGGTGAGCAGTTCTTC; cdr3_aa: CAMRQGDIGEQFF
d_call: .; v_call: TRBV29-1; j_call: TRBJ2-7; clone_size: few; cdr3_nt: TGCAGCGTTCAAAAGGGGGGGAGCTCCTACGAGCAGTACTTC; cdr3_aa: CSVQKGGSSYEQYF
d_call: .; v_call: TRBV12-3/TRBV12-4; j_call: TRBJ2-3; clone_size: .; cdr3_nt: TGTGCCAGCAGCTGGGGTCCCCGGGGGCAAACAGATACGCAGTATTTT; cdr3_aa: CASSWGPRGQTDTQYF
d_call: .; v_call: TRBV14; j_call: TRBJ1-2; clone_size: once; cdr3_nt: TGTGCCAGCAGCCAAGAGATGGCAGGTCCGTCTGGCTACACCTTC; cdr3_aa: CASSQEMAGPSGYTF
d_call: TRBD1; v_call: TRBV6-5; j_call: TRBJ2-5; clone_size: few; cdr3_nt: TGTGCCAGCAGTTCTATGGGACAGGGGTTGGAAGAGACCCAGTACTTC; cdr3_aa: CASSSMGQGLEETQYF
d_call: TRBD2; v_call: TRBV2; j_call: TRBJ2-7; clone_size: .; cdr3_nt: TGTGCCCCCTGGGGGGGAGTCCGTCGCGAGCAGTACTTC; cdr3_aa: CAPWGGVRREQYF
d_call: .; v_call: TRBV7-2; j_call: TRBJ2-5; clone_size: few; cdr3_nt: TGTGCCAGCAGCTTAGTAGTCCTGGGGACAGAGACCCAGTACTTC; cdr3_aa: CASSLVVLGTETQYF
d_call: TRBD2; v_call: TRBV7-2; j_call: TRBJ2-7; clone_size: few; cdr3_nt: TGTGCCAGCAGCCCTAGCGGGAGTGCCTACGAGCAGTACTTC; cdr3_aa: CASSPSGSAYEQYF
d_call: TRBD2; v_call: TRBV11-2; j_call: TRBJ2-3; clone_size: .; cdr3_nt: TGTGCCAGCAGCGAGAGACTAGCGGGGGGCGGAGGTACGCAGTATTTT; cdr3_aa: CASSERLAGGGGTQYF
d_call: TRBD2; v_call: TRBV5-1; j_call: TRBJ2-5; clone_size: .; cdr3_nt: TGCGTCAGCAGCTTGGACAGCGGGAGATATGAGACCCAGTACTTC; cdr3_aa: CVSSLDSGRYETQYF
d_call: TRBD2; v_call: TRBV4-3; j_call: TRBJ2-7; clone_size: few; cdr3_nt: TGCGCCAGCAGCCGCGGGACTAGCGGGACCTCCATCTCCTACGAGCAGTACTTC; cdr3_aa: CASSRGTSGTSISYEQYF
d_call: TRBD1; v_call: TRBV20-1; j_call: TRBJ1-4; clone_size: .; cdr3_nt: TGCAGTGCGCAAGGACAGGGGCTGGAAGGGGTTAATGAAAAACTGTTTTTT; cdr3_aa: CSAQGQGLEGVNEKLFF
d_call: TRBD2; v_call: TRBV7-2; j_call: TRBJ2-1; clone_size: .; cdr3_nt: TGTGCCAGCAGCCGAGGCGGGGGTTCGAGTAGCGGGAGTCAATACAATGAGCAGTTCTTC; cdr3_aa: CASSRGGGSSSGSQYNEQFF
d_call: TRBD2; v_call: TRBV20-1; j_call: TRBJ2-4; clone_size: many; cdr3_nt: TGCAGTGCCCGCTTGGCTAGCGGGAGCAAAAACATTCAGTACTTC; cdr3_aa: CSARLASGSKNIQYF
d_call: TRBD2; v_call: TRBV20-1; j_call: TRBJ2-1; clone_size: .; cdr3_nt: TGCAGTGCTAACCCGGGACTACCAGCCTCCTACAATGAGCAGTTCTTC; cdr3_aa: CSANPGLPASYNEQFF
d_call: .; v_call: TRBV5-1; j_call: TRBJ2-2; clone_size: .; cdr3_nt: TGCGCCAGCAGCCCGATCAGCTTCAACACCGGGGAGCTGTTTTTT; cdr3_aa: CASSPISFNTGELFF
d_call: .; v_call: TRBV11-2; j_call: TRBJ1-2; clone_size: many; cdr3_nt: TGTGCCAGCAGCTTCCGTGATGGCTACACCTTC; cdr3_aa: CASSFRDGYTF
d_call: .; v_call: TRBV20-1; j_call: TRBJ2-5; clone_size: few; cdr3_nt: TGCAGTGCTAGCCCTGGACTTGTAGAGACCCAGTACTTC; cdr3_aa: CSASPGLVETQYF
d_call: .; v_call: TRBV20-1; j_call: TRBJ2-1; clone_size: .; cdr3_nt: TGCAGTGCCCCAACTAGTTACTCCTACAATGAGCAGTTCTTC; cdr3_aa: CSAPTSYSYNEQFF
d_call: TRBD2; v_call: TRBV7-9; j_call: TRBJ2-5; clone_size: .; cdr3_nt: TGTGCCAGCAGCTCATCTAGCGGGGGAATACAAGAGACCCAGTACTTC; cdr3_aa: CASSSSSGGIQETQYF
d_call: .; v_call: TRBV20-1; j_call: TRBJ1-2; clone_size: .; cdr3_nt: TGCAGTGGCTATGGCTACACCTTC; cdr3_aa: CSGYGYTF
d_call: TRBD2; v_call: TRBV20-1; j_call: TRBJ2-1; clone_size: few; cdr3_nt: TGCAGTGCTCTAAGCGGGACCGCCGATGAGCAGTTCTTC; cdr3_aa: CSALSGTADEQFF
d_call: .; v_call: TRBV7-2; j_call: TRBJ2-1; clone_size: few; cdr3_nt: TGTGCCAGCACCCCTAGCGTGAGCTCCTACAATGAGCAGTTCTTC; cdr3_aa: CASTPSVSSYNEQFF
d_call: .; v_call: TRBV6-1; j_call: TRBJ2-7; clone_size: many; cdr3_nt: TGTGCCAGCAGTGCCGACAGCTCCGGGGCCTACGAGCAGTACTTC; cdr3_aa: CASSADSSGAYEQYF
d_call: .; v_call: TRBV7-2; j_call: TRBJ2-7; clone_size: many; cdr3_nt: TGTGCCAGCAGCTTATCGGCTGGAGCGGCCTACGAGCAGTACTTC; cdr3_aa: CASSLSAGAAYEQYF
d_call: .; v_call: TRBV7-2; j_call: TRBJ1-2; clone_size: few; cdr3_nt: TGTGCCAGCAGCAGCGACATGACCAGGACAGATTACTATGGCTACACCTTC; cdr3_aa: CASSSDMTRTDYYGYTF
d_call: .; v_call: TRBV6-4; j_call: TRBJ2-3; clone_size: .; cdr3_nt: TGTGCCAGCAGTGTCCTAGCTACAGATACGCAGTATTTT; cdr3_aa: CASSVLATDTQYF
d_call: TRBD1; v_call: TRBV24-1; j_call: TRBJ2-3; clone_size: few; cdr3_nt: TGTGCCACCCAGGACAGGGGGCGAACAGATACGCAGTATTTT; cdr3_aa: CATQDRGRTDTQYF
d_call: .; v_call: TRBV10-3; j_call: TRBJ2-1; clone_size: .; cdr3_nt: TGTGCCATCAGTCCGGCCCGGACCTCGGTGAATGAGCAGTTCTTC; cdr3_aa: CAISPARTSVNEQFF
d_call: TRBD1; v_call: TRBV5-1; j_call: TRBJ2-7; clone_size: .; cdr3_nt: TGCGCCAGCAGCACACAGGGGGCGGCCTACGAGCAGTACTTC; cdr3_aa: CASSTQGAAYEQYF
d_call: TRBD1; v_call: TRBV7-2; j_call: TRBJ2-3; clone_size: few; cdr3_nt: TGTGCCAGCAGCCCGGACAGGGGTACGCAGTATTTT; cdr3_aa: CASSPDRGTQYF
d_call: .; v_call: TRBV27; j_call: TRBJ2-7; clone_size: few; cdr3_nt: TGTGCCAGCAGTCGGGCCGGGAAACTCGGGCAGTACTTC; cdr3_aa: CASSRAGKLGQYF
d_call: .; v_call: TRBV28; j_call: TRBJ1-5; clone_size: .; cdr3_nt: TGTGCCAGCAGGCGCCCCGGTGGCAATCAGCCCCAGCATTTT; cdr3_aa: CASRRPGGNQPQHF
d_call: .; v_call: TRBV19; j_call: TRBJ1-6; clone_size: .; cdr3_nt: TGTGCCAGTAGTCTCCGGTCTGCAGGACAGATGGTTGCCCTCCACTTT; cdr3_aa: CASSLRSAGQMVALHF
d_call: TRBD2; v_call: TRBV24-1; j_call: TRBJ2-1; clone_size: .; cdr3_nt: TGTGCCGTCTCCACGGCGGGAGGCGGGGGTGAGCAGTTCTTC; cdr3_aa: CAVSTAGGGGEQFF
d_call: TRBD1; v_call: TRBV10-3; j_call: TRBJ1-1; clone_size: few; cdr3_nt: TGTGCCATCAGTGAGTACCCGGGACAGATTAACACTGAAGCTTTCTTT; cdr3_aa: CAISEYPGQINTEAFF
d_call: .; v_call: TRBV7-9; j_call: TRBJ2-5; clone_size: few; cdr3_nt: TGTGCCAGCAGCCCAATGGGGGCAGAGACCCAGTACTTC; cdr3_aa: CASSPMGAETQYF
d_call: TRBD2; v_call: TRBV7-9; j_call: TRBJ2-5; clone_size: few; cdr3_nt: TGTGCCAGCAGCGCCCCCGGGGGAGGGTACCAAGAAACCCAGTACTTC; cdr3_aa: CASSAPGGGYQETQYF
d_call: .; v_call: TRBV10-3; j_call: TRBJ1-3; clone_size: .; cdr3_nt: TGTGCCATCAGTTCTACTGGAAACACCATATATTTT; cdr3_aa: CAISSTGNTIYF
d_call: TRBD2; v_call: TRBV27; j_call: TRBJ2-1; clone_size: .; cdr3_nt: TGTGCCAGCAGTTTATTGCGGGAGTTGGTACATGAGCAGTTCTTC; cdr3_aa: CASSLLRELVHEQFF
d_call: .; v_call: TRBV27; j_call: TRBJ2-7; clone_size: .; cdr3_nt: TGTGCCAGCGCTTGGGGACCGCTCTACGAGCAGTACTTC; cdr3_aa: CASAWGPLYEQYF
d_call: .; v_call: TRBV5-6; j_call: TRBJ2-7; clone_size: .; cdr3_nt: TGTGCCAGCAGCCCGGACGTCTCCTACGAGCAGTACTTC; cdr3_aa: CASSPDVSYEQYF
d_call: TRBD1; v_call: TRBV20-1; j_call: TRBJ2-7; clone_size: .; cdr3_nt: TGCAGTGCTGACCGGGACAGGGCAGCCTACGAGCAGTACTTC; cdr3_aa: CSADRDRAAYEQYF
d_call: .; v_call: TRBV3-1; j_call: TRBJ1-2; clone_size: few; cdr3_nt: TGTGCCAGCAGCCAAGATTTGAGAGATCCCTATGGCTACACCTTC; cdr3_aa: CASSQDLRDPYGYTF
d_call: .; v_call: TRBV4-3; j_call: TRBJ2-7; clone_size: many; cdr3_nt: TGCGCCAGCAGCCCCTTACAAGGAGGCTACGAGCAGTACTTC; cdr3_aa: CASSPLQGGYEQYF
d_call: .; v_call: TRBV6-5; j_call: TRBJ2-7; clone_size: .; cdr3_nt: TGTGCCAGCAGTTTCCCCGGGGATCCCTACGAGCAGTACTTC; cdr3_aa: CASSFPGDPYEQYF
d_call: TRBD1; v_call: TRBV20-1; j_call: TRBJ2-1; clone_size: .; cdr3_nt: TGCAGTGCTAGCCCGAGGGGCAGGGGGACCTACAATGAGCAGTTCTTC; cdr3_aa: CSASPRGRGTYNEQFF
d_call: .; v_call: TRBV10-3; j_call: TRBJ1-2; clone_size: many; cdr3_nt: TGTGCCATCAGTGAGTCGAACTATGGCTACACCTTC; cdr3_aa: CAISESNYGYTF
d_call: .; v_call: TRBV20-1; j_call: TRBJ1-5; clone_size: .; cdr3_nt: TGCAGTACCCAGACAGGCAATCAGCCCCAGCATTTT; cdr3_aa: CSTQTGNQPQHF
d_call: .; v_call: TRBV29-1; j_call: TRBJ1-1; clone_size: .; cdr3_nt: TGCAGCGGGGTTACAAGGATGAACACTGAAGCTTTCTTT; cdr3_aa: CSGVTRMNTEAFF
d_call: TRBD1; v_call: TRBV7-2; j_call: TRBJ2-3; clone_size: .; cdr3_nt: TGTGCCAGCAGGACAGGGTTTCGCGCAGATACGCAGTATTTT; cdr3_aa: CASRTGFRADTQYF
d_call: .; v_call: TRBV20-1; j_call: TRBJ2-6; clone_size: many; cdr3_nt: TGCAGTGCTAGAGCGAGGGACCTAGACTCTGGGGCCAACGTCCTGACTTTC; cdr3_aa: CSARARDLDSGANVLTF
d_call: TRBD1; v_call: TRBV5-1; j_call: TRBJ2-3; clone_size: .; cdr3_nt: TGCGCCAGCAGCTTGCTGGGACAGGGGGGCCCCACAGATACGCAGTATTTT; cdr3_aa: CASSLLGQGGPTDTQYF